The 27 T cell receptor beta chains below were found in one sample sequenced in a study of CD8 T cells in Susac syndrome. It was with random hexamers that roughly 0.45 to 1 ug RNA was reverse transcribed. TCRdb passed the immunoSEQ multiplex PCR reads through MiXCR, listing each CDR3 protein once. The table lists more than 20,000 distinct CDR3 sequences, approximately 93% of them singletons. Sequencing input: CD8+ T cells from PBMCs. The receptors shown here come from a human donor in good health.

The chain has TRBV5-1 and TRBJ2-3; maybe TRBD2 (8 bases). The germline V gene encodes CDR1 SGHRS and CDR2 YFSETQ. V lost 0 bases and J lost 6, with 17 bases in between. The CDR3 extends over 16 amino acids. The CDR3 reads CASSLEGAGGLDTQYF. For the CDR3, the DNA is TGCGCCAGCAGCTTGGAGGGGGCGGGGGGACTTGATACGCAGTATTTT.

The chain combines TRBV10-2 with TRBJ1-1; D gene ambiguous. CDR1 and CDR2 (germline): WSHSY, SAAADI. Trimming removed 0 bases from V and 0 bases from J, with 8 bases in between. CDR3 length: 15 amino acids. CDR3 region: CASSESPGMNTEAFF. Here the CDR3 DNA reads TGCGCCAGCAGTGAGTCCCCAGGAATGAACACTGAAGCTTTCTTT.

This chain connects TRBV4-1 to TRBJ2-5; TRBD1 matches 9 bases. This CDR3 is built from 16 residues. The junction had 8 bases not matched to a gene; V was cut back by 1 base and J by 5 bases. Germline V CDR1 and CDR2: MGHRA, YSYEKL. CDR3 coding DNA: TGCGCCAGCAGCCAAGTCGGACAGGGGACGCAGGAGACCCAGTACTTC. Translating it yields CASSQVGQGTQETQYF.

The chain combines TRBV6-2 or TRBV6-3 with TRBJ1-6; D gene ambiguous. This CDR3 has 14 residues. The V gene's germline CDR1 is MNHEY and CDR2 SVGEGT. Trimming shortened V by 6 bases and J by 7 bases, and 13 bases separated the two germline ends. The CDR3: CASSGPRVNSPLHF. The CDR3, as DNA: TGTGCCAGCAGCGGCCCCAGAGTGAATTCACCCCTCCACTTT.

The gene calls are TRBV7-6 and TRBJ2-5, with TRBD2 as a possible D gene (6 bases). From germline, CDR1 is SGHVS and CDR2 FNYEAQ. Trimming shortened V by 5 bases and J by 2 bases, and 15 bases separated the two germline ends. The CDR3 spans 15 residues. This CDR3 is CASSPFGGEQETQYF. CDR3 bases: TGTGCCAGCAGCCCCTTTGGCGGGGAGCAAGAGACCCAGTACTTC. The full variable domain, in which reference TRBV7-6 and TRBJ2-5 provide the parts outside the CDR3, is GAGVSQSPRYKVTKRGQDVALRCDPISGHVSLYWYRQALGQGPEFLTYFNYEAQQDKSGLPNDRFSAERPEGSISTLTIQRTEQRDSAMYRCASSPFGGEQETQYFGPGTRLLVL.

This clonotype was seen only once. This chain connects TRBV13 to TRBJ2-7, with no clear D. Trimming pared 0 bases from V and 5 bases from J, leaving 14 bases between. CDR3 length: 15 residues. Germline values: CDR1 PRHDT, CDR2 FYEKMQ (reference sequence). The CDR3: CASSLGPLFRDEQYF. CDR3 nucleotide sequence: TGTGCCAGCAGCTTAGGCCCGTTGTTTCGCGACGAGCAGTACTTC.

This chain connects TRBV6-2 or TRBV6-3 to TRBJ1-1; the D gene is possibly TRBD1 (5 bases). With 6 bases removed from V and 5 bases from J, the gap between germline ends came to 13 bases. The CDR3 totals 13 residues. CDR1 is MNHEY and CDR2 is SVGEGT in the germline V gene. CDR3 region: CASRTGLRTEAFF. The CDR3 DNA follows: TGTGCCAGCAGAACGGGACTGAGAACTGAAGCTTTCTTT.

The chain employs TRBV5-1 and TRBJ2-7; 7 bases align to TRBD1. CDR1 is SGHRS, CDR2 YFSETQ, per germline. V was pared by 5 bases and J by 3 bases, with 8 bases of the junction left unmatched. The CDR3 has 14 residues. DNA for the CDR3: TGCGCCAGCAGTCCAGCGGCAGGGGGCTACGAGCAGTACTTC. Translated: CASSPAAGGYEQYF.

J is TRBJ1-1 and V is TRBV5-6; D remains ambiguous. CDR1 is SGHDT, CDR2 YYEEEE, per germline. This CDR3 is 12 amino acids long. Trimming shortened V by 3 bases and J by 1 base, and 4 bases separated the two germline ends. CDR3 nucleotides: TGTGCCAGCAGCTCGGGGAACACTGAAGCTTTCTTT. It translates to CASSSGNTEAFF. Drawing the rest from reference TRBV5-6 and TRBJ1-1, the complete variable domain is DAGVTQSPTHLIKTRGQQVTLRCSPKSGHDTVSWYQQALGQGPQFIFQYYEEEERQRGNFPDRFSGHQFPNYSSELNVNALLLGDSALYLCASSSGNTEAFFGQGTRLTVV.

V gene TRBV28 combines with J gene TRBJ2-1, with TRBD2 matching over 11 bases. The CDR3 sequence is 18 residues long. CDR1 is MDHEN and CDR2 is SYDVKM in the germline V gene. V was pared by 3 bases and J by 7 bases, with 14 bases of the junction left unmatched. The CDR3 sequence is CASSFPRQTSGAQNEQFF. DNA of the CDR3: TGTGCCAGCAGTTTCCCCCGGCAGACTAGCGGGGCTCAAAATGAGCAGTTCTTC.

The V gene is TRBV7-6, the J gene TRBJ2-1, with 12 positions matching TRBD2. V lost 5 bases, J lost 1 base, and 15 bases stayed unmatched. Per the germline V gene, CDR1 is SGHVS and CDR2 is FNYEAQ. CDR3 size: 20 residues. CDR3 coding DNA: TGTGCCAGCAGCGGTTATACCGGGACTAGCGGGTCTCGGTCCTACAATGAGCAGTTCTTC. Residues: CASSGYTGTSGSRSYNEQFF.

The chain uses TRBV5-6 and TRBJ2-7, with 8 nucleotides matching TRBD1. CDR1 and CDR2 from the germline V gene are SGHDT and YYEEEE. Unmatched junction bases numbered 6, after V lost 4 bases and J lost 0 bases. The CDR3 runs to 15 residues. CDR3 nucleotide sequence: TGTGCCAGCAGCGCGGACAGGGAGACCTCCTACGAGCAGTACTTC. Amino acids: CASSADRETSYEQYF.

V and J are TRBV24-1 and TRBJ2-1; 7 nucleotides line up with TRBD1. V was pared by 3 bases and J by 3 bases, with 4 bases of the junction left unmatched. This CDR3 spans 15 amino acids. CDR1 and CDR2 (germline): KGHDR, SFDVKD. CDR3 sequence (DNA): TGTGCCACCAGTGATATCGGGGACAGCTACAATGAGCAGTTCTTC. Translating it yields CATSDIGDSYNEQFF.

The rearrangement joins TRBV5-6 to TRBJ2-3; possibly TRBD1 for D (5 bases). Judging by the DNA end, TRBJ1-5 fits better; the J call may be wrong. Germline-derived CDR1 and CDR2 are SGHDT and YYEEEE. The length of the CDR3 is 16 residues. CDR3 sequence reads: CASSSWTSGDGDTQHF. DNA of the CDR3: TGTGCCAGCAGCTCCTGGACTAGCGGGGACGGAGATACGCAGCATTTT.

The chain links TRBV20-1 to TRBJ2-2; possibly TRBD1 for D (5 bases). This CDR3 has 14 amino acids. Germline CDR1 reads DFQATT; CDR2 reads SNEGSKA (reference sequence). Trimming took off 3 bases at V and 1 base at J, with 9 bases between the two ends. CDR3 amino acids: CSASPRVNTGELFF. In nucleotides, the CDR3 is TGCAGTGCTAGTCCCAGGGTGAACACCGGGGAGCTGTTTTTT.

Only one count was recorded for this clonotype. This chain's CDR3 is CASSEGVRVIEYF. The CDR3 DNA follows: TGTGCCAGCAGTGAAGGTGTCAGGGTAATCGAGTACTTC. V and J are TRBV6-1 and TRBJ2-7, with D tentatively TRBD1 (5 bases). CDR3 size: 13 residues. CDR1 is MNHNS, CDR2 SASEGT, per germline. V was pared by 1 base and J by 11 bases, with 15 bases between.

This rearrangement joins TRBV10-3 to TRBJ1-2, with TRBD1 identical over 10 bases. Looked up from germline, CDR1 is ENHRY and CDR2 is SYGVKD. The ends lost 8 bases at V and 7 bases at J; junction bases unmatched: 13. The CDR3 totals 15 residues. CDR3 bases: TGTGCCATCGGACTACCGGGACAGGGGTATGGTGGCTACACCTTC. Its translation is CAIGLPGQGYGGYTF.

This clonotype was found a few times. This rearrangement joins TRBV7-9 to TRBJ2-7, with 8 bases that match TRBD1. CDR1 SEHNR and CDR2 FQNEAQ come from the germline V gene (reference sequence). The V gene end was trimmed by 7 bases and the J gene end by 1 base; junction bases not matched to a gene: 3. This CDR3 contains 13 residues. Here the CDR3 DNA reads TGTGCCAGCAACAGGGGGACTTCCTACGAGCAGTACTTC. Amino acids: CASNRGTSYEQYF. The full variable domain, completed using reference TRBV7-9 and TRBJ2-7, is DTGVSQNPRHKITKRGQNVTFRCDPISEHNRLYWYRQTLGQGPEFLTYFQNEAQLEKSRLLSDRFSAERPKGSFSTLEIQRTEQGDSAMYLCASNRGTSYEQYFGPGTRLTVT.

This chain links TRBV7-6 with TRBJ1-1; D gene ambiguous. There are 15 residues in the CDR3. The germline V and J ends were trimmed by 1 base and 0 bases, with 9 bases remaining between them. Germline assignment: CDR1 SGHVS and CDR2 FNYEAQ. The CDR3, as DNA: TGTGCCAGCAGCTTAGGGACTGGGTTGAACACTGAAGCTTTCTTT. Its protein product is CASSLGTGLNTEAFF.

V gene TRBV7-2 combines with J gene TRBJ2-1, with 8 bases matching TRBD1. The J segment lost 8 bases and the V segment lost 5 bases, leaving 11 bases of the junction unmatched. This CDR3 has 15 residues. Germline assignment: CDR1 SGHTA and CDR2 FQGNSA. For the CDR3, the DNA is TGTGCCAGCAGCCTCCGACAGGGGTGGTTGGATGAGCAGTTCTTC. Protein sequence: CASSLRQGWLDEQFF.

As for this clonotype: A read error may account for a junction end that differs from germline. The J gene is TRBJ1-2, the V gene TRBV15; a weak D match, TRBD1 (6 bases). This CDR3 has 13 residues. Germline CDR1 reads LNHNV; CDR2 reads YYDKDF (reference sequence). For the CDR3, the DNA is TGTGCCGCCAGCAGCAGGGGCGGCTATGGCTACACCTTC. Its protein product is CAASSRGGYGYTF.

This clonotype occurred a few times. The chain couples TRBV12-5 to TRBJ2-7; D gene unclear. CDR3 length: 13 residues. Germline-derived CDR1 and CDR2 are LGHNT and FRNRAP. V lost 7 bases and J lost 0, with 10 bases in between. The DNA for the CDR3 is TGTGCTAGTGCCCAGACGGACTCCTACGAGCAGTACTTC. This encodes CASAQTDSYEQYF.

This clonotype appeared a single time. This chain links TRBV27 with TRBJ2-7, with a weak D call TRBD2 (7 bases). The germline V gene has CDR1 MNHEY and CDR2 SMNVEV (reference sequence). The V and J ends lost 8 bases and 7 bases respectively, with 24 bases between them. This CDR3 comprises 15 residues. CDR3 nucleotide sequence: TGTGCCAGCTCCATCGGGGCGGGGGCCGGGCGTGAGCAGTACTTC. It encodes CASSIGAGAGREQYF.

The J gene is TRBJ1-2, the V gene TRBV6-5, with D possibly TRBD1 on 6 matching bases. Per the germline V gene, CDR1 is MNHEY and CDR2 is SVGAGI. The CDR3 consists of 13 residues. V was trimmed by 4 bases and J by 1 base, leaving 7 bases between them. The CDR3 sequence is CASSSDSNYGYTF. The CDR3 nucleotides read TGTGCCAGCAGTTCGGACAGTAACTATGGCTACACCTTC.

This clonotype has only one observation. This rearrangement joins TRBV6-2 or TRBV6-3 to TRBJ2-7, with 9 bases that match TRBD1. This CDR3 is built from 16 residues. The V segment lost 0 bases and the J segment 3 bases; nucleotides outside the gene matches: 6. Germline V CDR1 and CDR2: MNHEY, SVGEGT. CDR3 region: CASSYSPRTGDYEQYF. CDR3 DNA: TGTGCCAGCAGTTACTCACCCCGGACAGGGGACTACGAGCAGTACTTC.

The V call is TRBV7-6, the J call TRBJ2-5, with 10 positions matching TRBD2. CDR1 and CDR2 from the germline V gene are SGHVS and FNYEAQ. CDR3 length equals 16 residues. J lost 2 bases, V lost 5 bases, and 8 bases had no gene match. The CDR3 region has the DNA TGTGCCAGCAGCACTAGACTAGCGGGTAAACAAGAGACCCAGTACTTC. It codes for CASSTRLAGKQETQYF.

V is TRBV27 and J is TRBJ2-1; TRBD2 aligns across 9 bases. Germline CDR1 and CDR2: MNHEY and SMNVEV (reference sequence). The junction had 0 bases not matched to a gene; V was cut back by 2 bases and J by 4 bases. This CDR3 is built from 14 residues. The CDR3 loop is CASSLSGGYNEQFF. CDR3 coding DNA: TGTGCCAGCAGTTTAAGCGGGGGGTACAATGAGCAGTTCTTC.